Included here is one T cell receptor (beta chain) sequence, with context. Followed over time, Seattle patients had been enrolled while infection was active. The V gene end was trimmed by 3 bases and the J gene end by 5 bases; junction bases not matched to a gene: 9. The CDR3 loop spans 16 amino acids. The germline CDR1 and CDR2 sequences are LGHDT and YNNKEL (reference sequence). This sample is part of a study of blood T cell repertoires in COVID-19. Study-level information: Samples came from the United States, Italy and Spain, spanning acute and convalescent COVID-19. T cells, B-cell-depleted T cells, or PBMCs supplied cDNA or gDNA.

Generated by immunoSEQ multiplex PCR, the TCRdb table keeps only in-frame clones and is missing some. Of around 210,000 clones listed, 65% to 90% are singletons. This rearrangement joins TRBV3-1 (or the pseudogene TRBV3-2) to TRBJ1-4; 7 nucleotides match TRBD1. This receptor was identified in a man aged 50 to 59 with COVID-19, enrolled during active disease. The specimen was peripheral blood. Here the CDR3 reads CASSHRGGQPNEKLFF. CDR3 bases: TGTGCCAGCAGCCACAGAGGGGGACAGCCGAATGAAAAACTGTTTTTT.